A single sample gave rise to the 32 T cell receptor beta chains below, sequenced in a study of T cells expressing NK-cell markers (dated by TCRdb to 2020 to 2021). Receptor libraries were prepared by 5' RACE. The reads were generated on an Illumina HiSeq 2000. The reads, reprocessed by TCRdb, yield one row per CDR3 protein sequence and no DNA. This sample's table contains under 500,000 distinct CDR3 sequences. The top ten hold 7.3% of the sample. Sequenced material: blood T cells: a sorted CD56 or NKG2C T cell subset, CD4+ or CD8+ T cells, or bulk PBMC T cells (not recorded which). These receptors were obtained from a woman between 18 and 70 years old in good health.

The V and J genes are TRBV4-3 and TRBJ2-3; without DNA, the TCRdb call of TRBD2 cannot be checked. Germline V CDR1 and CDR2: LGHNA, YSLEER. This CDR3 is 18 amino acids long. The CDR3 spells CASSRPTSGGRRGDTQYF.

This chain connects TRBV7-2 to TRBJ2-1; the TRBD1 assignment by TCRdb is unverifiable without DNA. The CDR3 contains 14 residues. Germline V gene sequence: CDR1 SGHTA, CDR2 FQGNSA. The CDR3 reads CASSLDRAGNEQFF.

The gene calls are TRBV30 and TRBJ2-7; checking the TCRdb D call of TRBD2 is not possible without DNA. The germline V gene encodes CDR1 GTSNPN and CDR2 SVGIG (reference sequence). The CDR3 has 15 amino acids. CDR3 protein: CAWRALAGPIYEQYF.

The genes are TRBV6-2 or TRBV6-3 and TRBJ2-6; TCRdb indicates TRBD2, and absent DNA this call remains unverified. CDR1 and CDR2 from the germline V gene are MNHEY and SVGEGT. CDR3 length: 16 residues. CDR3 loop: CASSYEGPSGANVLTF.

This chain uses TRBV12-3 or TRBV12-4 with TRBJ2-5; the TCRdb call, TRBD1, lacks DNA for checking. The CDR3 totals 15 residues. CDR3 residues: CASSSDGGREETQYF.

This rearrangement joins TRBV10-3 to TRBJ2-3; TCRdb returns TRBD1, unconfirmable since there is no DNA. Looked up from germline, CDR1 is ENHRY and CDR2 is SYGVKD. The length of the CDR3 is 13 residues. CDR3: CAISARGPDTQYF.

The CDR3 here is CSAAPTSGANGEQFF. The genes are TRBV20-1 and TRBJ2-1; TCRdb's D call of TRBD2 is untestable without DNA. CDR1 is DFQATT, CDR2 SNEGSKA, per germline (reference sequence). The CDR3 length is 15 residues.

The chain carries TRBV6-2 or TRBV6-3 and TRBJ2-5; TCRdb designates TRBD1, a call that cannot be tested without DNA. CDR1 MNHEY and CDR2 SVGEGT come from the germline V gene. This CDR3 spans 15 amino acids. The CDR3 region is CASSYGQGESETQYF.

This chain links TRBV19 with TRBJ2-6; TCRdb's D call of TRBD1 is untestable without DNA. Germline V gene data show CDR1 as LNHDA and CDR2 as SQIVND (reference sequence). This CDR3 has 14 residues. This CDR3 reads CASIGGSGANVLTF.

CDR3: CAINLGAGGYNEQFF. The chain carries TRBV10-3 and TRBJ2-1; TCRdb proposes TRBD1, but this gene call is untestable without DNA. Germline V gives CDR1 ENHRY, CDR2 SYGVKD. This CDR3 has 15 residues.

The V gene is TRBV5-1, the J gene TRBJ1-6. Germline CDR1 reads SGHRS; CDR2 reads YFSETQ. The CDR3 length is 17 residues. CDR3 loop: CASSLVGSSSYNSPLHF.

The chain links TRBV6-1 to TRBJ1-2. Germline assignment: CDR1 MNHNS and CDR2 SASEGT. The CDR3 extends over 14 amino acids. The CDR3 reads CASSEGGLNYGYTF.

The chain couples TRBV7-2 to TRBJ1-2; TCRdb outputs TRBD1, but without DNA this stays unchecked. Germline values: CDR1 SGHTA, CDR2 FQGNSA. The CDR3 runs 12 residues. The CDR3 sequence: CASSLVGEGYTF.

V and J are TRBV2 and TRBJ2-1; TCRdb returns TRBD2, unconfirmable since there is no DNA. This CDR3 is 13 amino acids long. Germline CDR1 and CDR2: SNHLY and FYNNEI. This CDR3 is CASSVGGGNEQFF.

The chain joins TRBV5-1 to TRBJ1-5. The CDR3 covers 15 residues. The germline CDR1 and CDR2 sequences are SGHRS and YFSETQ. The CDR3 sequence: CASSLDGPGNQPQHF.

The CDR3 loop is CASSYSGALISGNTIYF. This chain uses TRBV6-5 with TRBJ1-3; TCRdb outputs TRBD1, but without DNA this stays unchecked. The CDR3 has 17 residues. CDR1 and CDR2 from the germline V gene are MNHEY and SVGAGI.

The chain carries TRBV6-5 and TRBJ1-2; without DNA, the TCRdb call of TRBD1 cannot be checked. The CDR3 is made up of 12 amino acids. CDR1 MNHEY and CDR2 SVGAGI come from the germline V gene. CDR3 in amino acids: CASTDRLEGYTF.

The chain combines TRBV7-2 with TRBJ2-5; TCRdb picks TRBD1, but there is no DNA to check that call. The CDR3 has 14 amino acids. The germline CDR1 and CDR2 sequences are SGHTA and FQGNSA. CDR3 amino acids: CASSANRGQETQYF.

The gene calls are TRBV30 and TRBJ1-1. CDR3 length: 13 residues. From germline, CDR1 is GTSNPN and CDR2 SVGIG (reference sequence). CDR3: CAWSRGTNTEAFF. Looking up the rest from reference TRBV30 and TRBJ1-1 gives the full variable domain: SQTIHQWPATLVQPVGSPLSLECTVEGTSNPNLYWYRQAAGRGLQLLFYSVGIGQISSEVPQNLSASRPQDRQFILSSKKLLLSDSGFYLCAWSRGTNTEAFFGQGTRLTVV.

The chain combines TRBV5-1 with TRBJ1-1. The CDR3 is made up of 14 amino acids. Germline lookup yields CDR1 SGHRS and CDR2 YFSETQ. CDR3 sequence reads: CASRDEVKGAEAFF.

The J gene is TRBJ2-3, the V gene TRBV7-3; lacking DNA, the TRBD2 call made by TCRdb goes unchecked. This CDR3 region has 17 residues. The germline gives CDR1 SGHTA, CDR2 FQGTGA. The CDR3 reads CASSLTGGLRTGDTQYF.

This sequence joins TRBV15 and TRBJ2-1; the TCRdb D gene call, TRBD2, has no DNA to confirm it. The CDR3 runs 20 residues. Germline V CDR1 and CDR2: LNHNV, YYDKDF (reference sequence). The CDR3 sequence: CATSRATSGGHPRPYNEQFF.

The chain recombines TRBV5-1 with TRBJ2-5; TCRdb names TRBD1, which stays unverified in the absence of DNA. The CDR3 has 16 amino acids. Germline CDR1 and CDR2: SGHRS and YFSETQ. The CDR3 sequence is CASSLARDLYQETQYF.

The chain joins TRBV24-1 to TRBJ2-3; checking the TCRdb D call of TRBD2 is not possible without DNA. There are 16 residues in the CDR3. CDR1 KGHDR and CDR2 SFDVKD come from the germline V gene. This CDR3 reads CATSDPGTSVADTQYF.

The chain's CDR3 is CASSTDTGLAGHEQYF. The rearrangement uses TRBV28 and TRBJ2-7; the TRBD2 assignment by TCRdb is unverifiable without DNA. This CDR3 has 16 amino acids. Germline loops: CDR1 MDHEN, CDR2 SYDVKM.

The chain is built from TRBV12-3 or TRBV12-4 and TRBJ1-6. The CDR3 loop spans 14 amino acids. CDR3 sequence: CASSPGPYNSPLHF.

The chain joins TRBV18 to TRBJ1-1; TCRdb's assignment of TRBD1 cannot be checked, as there is no DNA. The V gene's germline CDR1 is KGHSH and CDR2 LQKENI. The CDR3 runs 13 residues. CDR3 region: CASSPSGGTEAFF.

The genes are TRBV11-2 and TRBJ2-3. The CDR3 is made up of 14 amino acids. Germline-derived CDR1 and CDR2 are SGHAT and FQNNGV. The CDR3 sequence: CASSFTGRTDTQYF.

The rearrangement uses TRBV6-5 and TRBJ1-6. This CDR3 comprises 15 residues. Germline values: CDR1 MNHEY, CDR2 SVGAGI. CDR3 in amino acids: CASSYSRMPYSPLHF.

V gene TRBV6-1 combines with J gene TRBJ2-5; TCRdb reports TRBD2, a call that lacks DNA to check it against. This CDR3 has 14 residues. CDR1 and CDR2 from the germline V gene are MNHNS and SASEGT. CDR3 sequence reads: CASRARHHQETQYF.

J is TRBJ2-1 and V is TRBV27; the D call from TCRdb, TRBD2, cannot be confirmed without DNA. The CDR3 runs 17 residues. Germline V gene data show CDR1 as MNHEY and CDR2 as SMNVEV (reference sequence). Here the CDR3 reads CASSLERGTAPYNEQFF.

The CDR3 sequence: CASSPGDGGISTDTQYF. The J gene is TRBJ2-3, the V gene TRBV18; TCRdb reports TRBD2, a call that lacks DNA to check it against. CDR1 and CDR2 (germline): KGHSH, LQKENI. There are 17 residues in the CDR3.